Following are 6 T cell receptor beta chains from one sample sequenced in a study of CD8 T cells in ankylosing spondylitis. Using its own MiXCR run on the 5' RACE reads, TCRdb lists one record per CDR3 protein. The sample yields about 750,000 distinct CDR3 sequences, around a fifth seen once. These receptors have no identified antigens. Study-wide points: Seemingly characteristic of ankylosing spondylitis blood was a TCR beta motif consisting of about 8 highly homologous variants.

The specimen sequenced was blood, either unsorted or a sorted T cell fraction (not recorded which). These receptors all stem from a male donor with ankylosing spondylitis.

The V gene is TRBV7-2, the J gene TRBJ2-3; a possible D gene is TRBD1 (5 bases). This CDR3 comprises 15 residues. In germline, CDR1 is SGHTA, CDR2 FQGNSA. The V gene lost 5 bases and the J gene lost 5 bases, with 17 bases spanning the gap. The CDR3 DNA sequence: TGTGCCAGCAGCCCGACAGAAAGTCGAGGAGATACGCAGTATTTT. It is translated as CASSPTESRGDTQYF.

This clonotype has just a few counts. The rearrangement uses TRBV15 and TRBJ2-7; possible D gene TRBD1, 6 bases. The germline V gene encodes CDR1 LNHNV and CDR2 YYDKDF (reference sequence). V was trimmed by 0 bases and J by 3 bases, leaving 12 bases between them. CDR3 size: 15 residues. Here the CDR3 DNA reads TGTGCCACCAGCAGAGATTGGCAGGGGCTCTACGAGCAGTACTTC. Its translation is CATSRDWQGLYEQYF.

There are a few counts of this clonotype. The chain combines TRBV7-9 with TRBJ1-2; 7 bases are a match to TRBD1. The CDR3 extends over 16 amino acids. CDR1 and CDR2 from the germline V gene are SEHNR and FQNEAQ (reference sequence). The V segment lost 3 bases and the J segment 6 bases; nucleotides outside the gene matches: 13. The CDR3 DNA follows: TGTGCCAGCAGCTTTCCTCCCCTCGAAGGGGGCCATGGCTACACCTTC. This sequence encodes CASSFPPLEGGHGYTF.

This chain joins TRBV12-3 or TRBV12-4 and TRBJ2-3, with TRBD2 as a possible D gene (6 bases). The ends were cut back, 3 bases at V and 4 bases at J, with 17 bases in the middle. The CDR3 length is 16 residues. The CDR3 region has the DNA TGTGCCAGCAGTTTCCCACCCGGGAGAGGGCCAGATACGCAGTATTTT. Its translation: CASSFPPGRGPDTQYF.

This clonotype was seen a few times. The CDR3 loop reads CASSQGAGTGGNGYTF. The CDR3 region has the DNA TGCGCCAGCAGCCAAGGAGCTGGGACAGGGGGTAATGGCTACACCTTC. This chain links TRBV4-3 with TRBJ1-2, with TRBD1 matching 11 bases. Germline lookup yields CDR1 LGHNA and CDR2 YSLEER. This CDR3 has 16 residues. V dropped 1 base and J dropped 6; count of bases not matched to a gene: 7.

V is TRBV20-1 and J is TRBJ1-5; 8 bases align to TRBD1. Trimming removed 4 bases from V and 9 bases from J; junction bases left unmatched: 11. Germline CDR1 reads DFQATT; CDR2 reads SNEGSKA (reference sequence). There are 14 residues in the CDR3. The CDR3 nucleotides read TGCAGTGCTACGGTTAACAGGGGGGAATCGCCCCAGCATTTT. It translates to CSATVNRGESPQHF.